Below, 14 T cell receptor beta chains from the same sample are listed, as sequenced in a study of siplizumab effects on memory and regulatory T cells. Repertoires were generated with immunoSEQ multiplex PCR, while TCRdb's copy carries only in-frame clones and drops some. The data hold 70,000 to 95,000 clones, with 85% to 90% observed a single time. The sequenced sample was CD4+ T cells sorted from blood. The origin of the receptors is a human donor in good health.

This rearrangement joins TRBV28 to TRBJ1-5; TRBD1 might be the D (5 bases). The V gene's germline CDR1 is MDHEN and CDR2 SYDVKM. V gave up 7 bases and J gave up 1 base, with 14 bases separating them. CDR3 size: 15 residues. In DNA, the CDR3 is TGTGCCAGCATTTACCCAGGGCCCAGCAATCAGCCCCAGCATTTT. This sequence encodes CASIYPGPSNQPQHF.

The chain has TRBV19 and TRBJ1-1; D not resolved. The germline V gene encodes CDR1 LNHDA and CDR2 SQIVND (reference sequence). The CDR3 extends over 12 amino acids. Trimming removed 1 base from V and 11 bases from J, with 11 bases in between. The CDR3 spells CASSIARARAFF. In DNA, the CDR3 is TGTGCCAGTAGTATAGCTCGGGCACGGGCTTTCTTT.

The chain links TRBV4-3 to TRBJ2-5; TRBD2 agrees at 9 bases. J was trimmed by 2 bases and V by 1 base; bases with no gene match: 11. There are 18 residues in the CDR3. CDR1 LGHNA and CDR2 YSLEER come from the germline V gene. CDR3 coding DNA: TGCGCCAGCAGCCAAGGGGGGCTAGCGGGAATGGGGCAAGAGACCCAGTACTTC. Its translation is CASSQGGLAGMGQETQYF.

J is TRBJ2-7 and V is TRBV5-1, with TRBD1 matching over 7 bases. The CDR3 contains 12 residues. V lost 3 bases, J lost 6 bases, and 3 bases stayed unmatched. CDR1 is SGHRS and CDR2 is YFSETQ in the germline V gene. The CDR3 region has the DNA TGCGCCAGCAGCTCGACAGGGTCCGAGCAGTACTTC. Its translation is CASSSTGSEQYF.

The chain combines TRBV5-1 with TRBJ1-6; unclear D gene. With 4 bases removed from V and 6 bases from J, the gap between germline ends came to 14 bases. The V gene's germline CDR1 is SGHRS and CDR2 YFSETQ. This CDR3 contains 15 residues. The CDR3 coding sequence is TGCGCCAGCAGCGTGGGCGCCAGTCTTAATTCACCCCTCCACTTT. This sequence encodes CASSVGASLNSPLHF. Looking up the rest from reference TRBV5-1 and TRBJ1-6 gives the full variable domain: KAGVTQTPRYLIKTRGQQVTLSCSPISGHRSVSWYQQTPGQGLQFLFEYFSETQRNKGNFPGRFSGRQFSNSRSEMNVSTLELGDSALYLCASSVGASLNSPLHFGNGTRLTVT.

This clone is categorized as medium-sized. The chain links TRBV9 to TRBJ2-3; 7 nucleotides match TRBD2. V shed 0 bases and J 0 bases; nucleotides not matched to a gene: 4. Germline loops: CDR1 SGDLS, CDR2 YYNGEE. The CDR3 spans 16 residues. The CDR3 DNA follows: TGTGCCAGCAGCGTAGTTGGGGGAGGGAGCACAGATACGCAGTATTTT. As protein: CASSVVGGGSTDTQYF.

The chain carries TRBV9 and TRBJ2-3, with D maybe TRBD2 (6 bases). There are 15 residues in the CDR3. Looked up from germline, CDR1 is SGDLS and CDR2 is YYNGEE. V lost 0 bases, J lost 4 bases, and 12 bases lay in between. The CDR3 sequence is CASSVAGVIADTQYF. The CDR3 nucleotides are TGTGCCAGCAGCGTAGCGGGAGTGATCGCAGATACGCAGTATTTT. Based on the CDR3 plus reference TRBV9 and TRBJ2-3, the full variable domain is DSGVTQTPKHLITATGQRVTLRCSPRSGDLSVYWYQQSLDQGLQFLIQYYNGEERAKGNILERFSAQQFPDLHSELNLSSLELGDSALYFCASSVAGVIADTQYFGPGTRLTVL.

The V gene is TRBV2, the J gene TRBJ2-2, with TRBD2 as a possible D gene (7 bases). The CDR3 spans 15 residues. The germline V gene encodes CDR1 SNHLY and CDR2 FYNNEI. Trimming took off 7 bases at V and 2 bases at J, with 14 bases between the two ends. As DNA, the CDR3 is TGTGCCAGCAAGGGGGTAGCGGGCAACACCGGGGAGCTGTTTTTT. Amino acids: CASKGVAGNTGELFF.

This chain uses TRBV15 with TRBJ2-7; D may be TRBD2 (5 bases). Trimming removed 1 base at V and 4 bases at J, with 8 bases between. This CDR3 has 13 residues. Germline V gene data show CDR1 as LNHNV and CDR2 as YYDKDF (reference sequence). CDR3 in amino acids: CATSRVPGYEQYF. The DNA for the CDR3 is TGTGCCACCAGCAGAGTACCGGGGTACGAGCAGTACTTC.

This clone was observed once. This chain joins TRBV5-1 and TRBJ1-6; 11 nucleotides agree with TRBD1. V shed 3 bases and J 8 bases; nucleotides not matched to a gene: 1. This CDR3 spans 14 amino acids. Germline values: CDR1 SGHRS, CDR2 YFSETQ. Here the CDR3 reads CASSSGQGDSPLHF. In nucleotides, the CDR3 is TGCGCCAGCAGCTCGGGACAGGGGGATTCACCCCTCCACTTT.

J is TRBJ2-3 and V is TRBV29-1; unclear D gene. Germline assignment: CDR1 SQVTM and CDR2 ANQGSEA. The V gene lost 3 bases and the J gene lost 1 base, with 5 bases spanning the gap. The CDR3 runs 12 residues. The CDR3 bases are TGCAGCGTTGATGTCGGCACAGATACGCAGTATTTT. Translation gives CSVDVGTDTQYF.

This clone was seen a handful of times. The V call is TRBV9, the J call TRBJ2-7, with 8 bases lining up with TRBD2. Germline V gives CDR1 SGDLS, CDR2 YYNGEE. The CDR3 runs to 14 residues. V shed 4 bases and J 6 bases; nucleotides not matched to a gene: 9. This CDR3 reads CASSTEGLAGEQYF. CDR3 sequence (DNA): TGTGCCAGCAGCACGGAGGGGCTAGCGGGCGAGCAGTACTTC.

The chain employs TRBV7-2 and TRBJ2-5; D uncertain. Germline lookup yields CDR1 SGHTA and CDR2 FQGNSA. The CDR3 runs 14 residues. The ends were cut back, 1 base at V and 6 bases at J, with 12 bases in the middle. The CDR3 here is CASSLELGMQTQYF. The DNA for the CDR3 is TGTGCCAGCAGCTTAGAACTGGGTATGCAGACCCAGTACTTC.

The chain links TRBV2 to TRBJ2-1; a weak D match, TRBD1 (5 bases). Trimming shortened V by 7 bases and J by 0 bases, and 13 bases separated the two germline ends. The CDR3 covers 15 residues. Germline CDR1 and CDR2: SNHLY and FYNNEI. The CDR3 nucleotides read TGTGCCAGCATCGTAAGGCAGGGCTCCTACAATGAGCAGTTCTTC. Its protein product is CASIVRQGSYNEQFF.